This passage covers 29 T cell receptor beta chains from one sample sequenced in a study of OX40 agonist ivuxolimab in advanced cancers. The table came from immunoSEQ multiplex PCR; TCRdb's copy has only in-frame clones and leaves some out. The table lists about 62,000 clones, 85% of them singletons. Material: CD4+ or CD8+ T cells sorted from blood, obtained in a trial of the OX40 agonist ivuxolimab. The receptors here all came from an adult with an advanced solid tumor such as melanoma, head and neck, liver or kidney cancer.

The J gene is TRBJ1-5, the V gene TRBV4-1; the D gene is possibly TRBD1 (5 bases). From germline, CDR1 is MGHRA and CDR2 YSYEKL. The length of the CDR3 is 14 residues. V gave up 2 bases and J gave up 5 bases, with 10 bases separating them. The chain's CDR3 is CASSQSGADQPQHF. The CDR3 nucleotides are TGCGCCAGCAGCCAATCCGGGGCCGATCAGCCCCAGCATTTT.

This clone is medium-sized in the sample. The gene calls are TRBV10-3 and TRBJ2-7; 10 bases are a match to TRBD2. Germline V gene data show CDR1 as ENHRY and CDR2 as SYGVKD. This CDR3 comprises 16 residues. V trimming: 0 bases; J trimming: 3 bases; junction bases outside the gene matches: 5. The CDR3 here is CAISESPSGGLYEQYF. CDR3 DNA: TGTGCCATCAGTGAGTCGCCTAGCGGGGGTCTCTACGAGCAGTACTTC.

This clone was counted between two and nine times. Written as DNA, the CDR3 is TGTGCCAGCAGCTTGGGACGCGGGGCAGGGGGAGTTGCACCCCTCCACTTT. Amino acids: CASSLGRGAGGVAPLHF. V is TRBV5-4 and J is TRBJ1-6; 7 positions match TRBD1. Trimming took 0 bases from V and 11 from J; bases not matched to a gene: 14. The CDR3 spans 17 residues. Germline V gives CDR1 SGHNT, CDR2 YYREEE (reference sequence).

This chain connects TRBV27 to TRBJ1-6; 7 positions agree with TRBD1. The CDR3 contains 15 residues. The germline gives CDR1 MNHEY, CDR2 SMNVEV (reference sequence). Unmatched junction bases numbered 9, after V lost 3 bases and J lost 10 bases. Written as DNA, the CDR3 is TGTGCCAGCAGTTTCTCGACAGGGTGGATATCACCCCTCCACTTT. Amino acid sequence: CASSFSTGWISPLHF.

J is TRBJ1-3 and V is TRBV7-6; 8 bases map to TRBD1. With V trimmed by 4 bases and J by 4 bases, 9 bases remained unmatched. The CDR3 runs 16 residues. The germline CDR1 and CDR2 sequences are SGHVS and FNYEAQ. CDR3: CASSSNLDRGGNTIYF. For the CDR3, the DNA is TGTGCCAGCAGCTCAAACCTAGACAGGGGAGGAAACACCATATATTTT.

The rearrangement links TRBV7-3 to TRBJ2-1; TRBD1 matches 7 bases. The germline V gene encodes CDR1 SGHTA and CDR2 FQGTGA. The V and J ends lost 5 bases and 4 bases, in that order; junction bases with no gene match: 8. CDR3 length: 15 residues. CDR3 DNA: TGTGCCAGCAGCCTCGGGACAGAGGCATACAATGAGCAGTTCTTC. It specifies CASSLGTEAYNEQFF.

This chain uses TRBV19 with TRBJ2-3; D is uncertain. V was trimmed by 1 base and J by 2 bases, leaving 10 bases between them. There are 15 residues in the CDR3. Per germline, CDR1 LNHDA and CDR2 SQIVND (reference sequence). CDR3: CASSIVAGDTDTQYF. The CDR3 bases are TGTGCCAGTAGTATAGTGGCAGGAGACACAGATACGCAGTATTTT.

The chain employs TRBV7-8 and TRBJ2-1, with 7 positions matching TRBD1. The V segment lost 4 bases and the J segment 2 bases; nucleotides outside the gene matches: 5. CDR3 length: 15 residues. Germline V gene data show CDR1 as SGHVS and CDR2 as FQNEAQ. The DNA of the CDR3 is TGTGCCAGCAGCTCACGGCAGGGGGCCTACAATGAGCAGTTCTTC. It yields the protein CASSSRQGAYNEQFF.

The J gene is TRBJ2-7, the V gene TRBV19; tentatively, D is TRBD1 (6 bases). Trimming removed 6 bases from V and 1 base from J, with 13 bases in between. Germline V gives CDR1 LNHDA, CDR2 SQIVND (reference sequence). CDR3 length: 14 residues. CDR3 bases: TGTGCCAGTAGGGCCGGGACAAATTCCTACGAGCAGTACTTC. This gives the protein CASRAGTNSYEQYF.

This chain joins TRBV6-5 and TRBJ1-1; the match to TRBD1 covers 7 bases. CDR3 length: 13 residues. With V trimmed by 6 bases and J by 5 bases, 6 bases remained unmatched. The germline gives CDR1 MNHEY, CDR2 SVGAGI. The CDR3 DNA reads as TGTGCCAGCAGGAGACAGGGAGGTACTGAAGCTTTCTTT. It encodes CASRRQGGTEAFF.

V and J are TRBV5-6 and TRBJ2-7; weak D call: TRBD1 (5 bases). The CDR3 contains 11 residues. Germline assignment: CDR1 SGHDT and CDR2 YYEEEE. Trimming removed 3 bases from V and 7 bases from J, with 8 bases in between. The CDR3 is CASSYQGEQYF. The CDR3 DNA reads as TGTGCCAGCAGCTACCAGGGAGAGCAGTACTTC.

The rearrangement uses TRBV7-3 and TRBJ2-6; D gene uncertain. The germline V gene has CDR1 SGHTA and CDR2 FQGTGA. The CDR3 is 12 residues long. Trimming stripped 4 bases from V and 2 bases from J, with 0 bases between. The CDR3: CASSSGANVLTF. The DNA of the CDR3 is TGTGCCAGCAGCTCTGGGGCCAACGTCCTGACTTTC.

This chain joins TRBV5-1 and TRBJ2-1; the match to TRBD2 covers 8 bases. Per germline, CDR1 SGHRS and CDR2 YFSETQ. The CDR3 is made up of 20 amino acids. Trimming removed 1 base from V and 3 bases from J; junction bases left unmatched: 18. DNA of the CDR3: TGCGCCAGCAGCTTGTGGGAGAGCGGGAGCCAGCAGGGGCTCTACAATGAGCAGTTCTTC. This encodes CASSLWESGSQQGLYNEQFF.

CDR3 in amino acids: CASSQSRQGTDTQYF. Here the CDR3 DNA reads TGTGCCAGCAGCCAGTCTCGACAGGGAACAGATACGCAGTATTTT. V gene TRBV11-2 combines with J gene TRBJ2-3; TRBD1 aligns across 7 bases. V shed 5 bases and J 3 bases; nucleotides not matched to a gene: 8. Germline-derived CDR1 and CDR2 are SGHAT and FQNNGV. The CDR3 contains 15 residues.

The rearrangement joins TRBV19 to TRBJ1-1; D is perhaps TRBD1 (5 bases). CDR3 length: 13 residues. V was clipped by 5 bases and J by 1 base, with 8 bases between them. CDR1 and CDR2 from the germline V gene are LNHDA and SQIVND (reference sequence). CDR3: CASSYTGNTEAFF. The CDR3 bases are TGTGCCAGTAGTTATACAGGGAACACTGAAGCTTTCTTT.

V is TRBV5-6 and J is TRBJ2-7; 7 positions match TRBD2. Germline trimming cut 3 bases from V and 3 bases from J; bases unmatched to any gene: 9. The CDR3 contains 15 residues. Germline loops: CDR1 SGHDT, CDR2 YYEEEE. The CDR3, as DNA: TGTGCCAGCAGCTGGACCCGGGGGGACCGCTACGAGCAGTACTTC. Its protein product is CASSWTRGDRYEQYF.

The rearrangement uses TRBV30 and TRBJ2-7; 7 positions agree with TRBD1. The V gene end was trimmed by 8 bases and the J gene end by 2 bases; junction bases not matched to a gene: 9. In germline, CDR1 is GTSNPN, CDR2 SVGIG (reference sequence). CDR3 length: 13 amino acids. The CDR3, as DNA: TGTGCCGCGGAAGGTCAGGGGGCCTACGAGCAGTACTTC. It codes for CAAEGQGAYEQYF.

This clone came up once. The rearrangement uses TRBV27 and TRBJ2-2; TRBD2 agrees at 7 bases. The germline gives CDR1 MNHEY, CDR2 SMNVEV (reference sequence). There are 16 residues in the CDR3. The J segment lost 1 base and the V segment lost 2 bases, leaving 4 bases of the junction unmatched. CDR3 protein: CASSLRSGGNTGELFF. In DNA form, the CDR3 reads TGTGCCAGCAGTTTACGGTCGGGGGGGAACACCGGGGAGCTGTTTTTT.

This clone was seen a single time. The V gene is TRBV6-1, the J gene TRBJ1-1; a possible D gene is TRBD1 (6 bases). The ends were cut back, 4 bases at V and 4 bases at J, with 16 bases in the middle. The germline gives CDR1 MNHNS, CDR2 SASEGT. This CDR3 is built from 15 residues. The CDR3 sequence is CASSAYTGIGTEAFF. The CDR3, as DNA: TGTGCCAGCAGTGCCTATACAGGGATAGGCACTGAAGCTTTCTTT.

The chain couples TRBV27 to TRBJ1-3, with D unclear. Trimming pared 4 bases from V and 4 bases from J, leaving 8 bases between. Germline CDR1 and CDR2: MNHEY and SMNVEV (reference sequence). The CDR3 extends over 13 amino acids. The CDR3 region has the DNA TGTGCCAGCAGTTCAAGCAGAGGAAACACCATATATTTT. Its translation: CASSSSRGNTIYF.

V and J are TRBV7-9 and TRBJ2-5, with D perhaps matching TRBD1 or TRBD2 (5 bases each). Gene TRBJ2-7 matches the end of the DNA better, so the J call may be wrong. This CDR3 contains 12 residues. Germline values: CDR1 SEHNR, CDR2 FQNEAQ (reference sequence). The CDR3 nucleotides read TGTGCCAGCAGCTTATTGGGGGACGAGCAGTACTTC. It specifies CASSLLGDEQYF.

This sequence joins TRBV7-3 and TRBJ2-1, with 9 bases matching TRBD2. This CDR3 spans 15 amino acids. Germline CDR1 is SGHTA and CDR2 is FQGTGA. J gave up 5 bases and V 5 bases, and 7 bases lay outside the gene matches. The CDR3 DNA reads TGTGCCAGCAGCCCCGGGCGGGGGGGAGACAATGAGCAGTTCTTC. Translation gives CASSPGRGGDNEQFF.

The genes are TRBV6-5 and TRBJ2-1; D gene ambiguous. Trimming removed 4 bases at V and 0 bases at J, with 13 bases between. Looked up from germline, CDR1 is MNHEY and CDR2 is SVGAGI. The CDR3 contains 16 residues. CDR3 loop: CASSSRTRSSYNEQFF. Here the CDR3 DNA reads TGTGCCAGCAGTTCCCGAACCCGTAGCTCCTACAATGAGCAGTTCTTC.

This clone is large within its sample. The chain has TRBV19 and TRBJ1-2, with D unclear. Trimming removed 0 bases from V and 14 bases from J, with 19 bases in between. CDR3 length equals 14 residues. CDR1 is LNHDA and CDR2 is SQIVND in the germline V gene (reference sequence). The CDR3 DNA reads as TGTGCCAGTAGTATAGATCCGGAGGCCGGGGAGGAAACCTTC. It specifies CASSIDPEAGEETF.

The genes are TRBV30 and TRBJ1-1; the D is unclear. V was cut by 4 bases and J by 1 base, with 10 bases left in between. The CDR3 loop spans 13 amino acids. Germline CDR1 GTSNPN, CDR2 SVGIG (reference sequence). The CDR3 loop is CAWNWQPNTEAFF. CDR3 nucleotide sequence: TGTGCCTGGAACTGGCAGCCGAACACTGAAGCTTTCTTT.

The table lists this clone with a count of one. J is TRBJ2-2 and V is TRBV7-3; 8 positions match TRBD2. After removal of 3 bases from V and 2 bases from J, the junction contained 5 bases not matched to a gene. There are 16 residues in the CDR3. Germline V gene sequence: CDR1 SGHTA, CDR2 FQGTGA. As DNA, the CDR3 is TGTGCCAGCAGCTTGGTAGCGGGGACCAACACCGGGGAGCTGTTTTTT. Residues: CASSLVAGTNTGELFF.

The rearrangement links TRBV19 to TRBJ1-5; D perhaps matches TRBD1 (5 bases). The germline CDR1 and CDR2 sequences are LNHDA and SQIVND (reference sequence). CDR3 length: 15 residues. The V end was cut by 3 bases, the J end by 2 bases, with 11 bases between. CDR3 nucleotide sequence: TGTGCCAGTAGTATTATGCAGGGCGGCAATCAGCCCCAGCATTTT. Its translation is CASSIMQGGNQPQHF.

V usage is TRBV27 and J usage is TRBJ2-6; 11 bases map to TRBD1. The CDR3 spans 18 residues. V was pared by 3 bases and J by 0 bases, with 4 bases of the junction left unmatched. Germline loops: CDR1 MNHEY, CDR2 SMNVEV (reference sequence). The CDR3 sequence is CASSFLGQGVSGANVLTF. In DNA form, the CDR3 reads TGTGCCAGCAGTTTTCTGGGACAGGGGGTCTCTGGGGCCAACGTCCTGACTTTC. The full variable domain, in which reference TRBV27 and TRBJ2-6 provide the parts outside the CDR3, is EAQVTQNPRYLITVTGKKLTVTCSQNMNHEYMSWYRQDPGLGLRQIYYSMNVEVTDKGDVPEGYKVSRKEKRNFPLILESPSPNQTSLYFCASSFLGQGVSGANVLTFGAGSRLTVL.

This clone has a handful of counts. The V call is TRBV6-1, the J call TRBJ2-7; 8 bases line up with TRBD2. Germline V CDR1 and CDR2: MNHNS, SASEGT. This CDR3 region has 17 residues. Losses at the gene ends were 4 bases for V and 4 bases for J; bases not matched to a gene: 15. The CDR3 loop is CASSGLRGAGKGYEQYF. CDR3 sequence (DNA): TGTGCCAGCAGTGGCTTGCGGGGGGCTGGAAAAGGGTACGAGCAGTACTTC.